Sequencing of this T cell receptor beta chain was carried out in a study of control samples from healthy donors and cancer patients. Method: immunoSEQ multiplex PCR; TCRdb's copy keeps in-frame clones and lacks some. The table shows roughly 120,000 clones, with about 93% occurring only once. Germline loops: CDR1 MDHEN, CDR2 SYDVKM. J gave up 12 bases and V 5 bases, and 10 bases lay outside the gene matches. The CDR3 runs 14 residues. The sequencing input was PBMCs. The gene calls are TRBV28 and TRBJ2-1; 10 bases fit TRBD2. This receptor was obtained from a man aged 50 or older with head and neck cancer. The chain's CDR3 is CASSMSGGARGQFF. CDR3 bases: TGTGCCAGCAGTATGAGCGGGGGGGCCAGGGGGCAGTTCTTC.